This entry lists 24 T cell receptor beta chains sequenced from one sample in a study of T cells in Graves' hyperthyroidism and ophthalmopathy. Regions amplified from RNA transcripts were the TCR beta CDR3 regions. HTBI primers were employed in a first-round RT-PCR of the TCR CDR3. MiXCR was run by TCRdb on the multiplex PCR reads, yielding one entry per CDR3 protein. Among around 600,000 distinct CDR3 sequences listed, more than 14% were seen once. Sequencing was done on a sample of blood. Receptor source: a woman between 45 and 60 years old with Graves' ophthalmopathy.

This clonotype was observed a few times. This sequence joins TRBV29-1 and TRBJ2-2; 7 bases map to TRBD1. Germline V gives CDR1 SQVTM, CDR2 ANQGSEA. CDR3 length equals 15 residues. The V and J ends lost 4 bases and 2 bases, in that order; junction bases with no gene match: 7. The CDR3 nucleotides read TGCAGCGTTGTTATTGACAGGGTTAACACCGGGGAGCTGTTTTTT. This gives the protein CSVVIDRVNTGELFF.

This sequence joins TRBV9 and TRBJ2-1; TRBD2 matches at 11 bases. Trimming took 4 bases from V and 8 from J; bases not matched to a gene: 8. CDR1 and CDR2 (germline): SGDLS, YYNGEE. The CDR3 has 15 amino acids. CDR3 sequence reads: CASSRSGRARDEQFF. The CDR3 DNA reads as TGTGCCAGCAGCCGTAGCGGGAGGGCCAGGGATGAGCAGTTCTTC.

This clonotype was counted many times. The rearrangement joins TRBV12-3 or TRBV12-4 to TRBJ2-1, with 7 bases aligning to TRBD2. This CDR3 has 15 amino acids. The V and J ends lost 9 bases and 1 base, in that order; junction bases with no gene match: 9. This CDR3 reads CASLRSGASYNEQFF. The DNA of the CDR3 is TGTGCCAGTCTAAGAAGCGGGGCTTCCTACAATGAGCAGTTCTTC.

The chain uses TRBV6-2 or TRBV6-3 and TRBJ1-2, with a possible D match to TRBD1 (5 bases). The V end lost 4 bases, the J end lost 2 bases, and 14 bases lay between the germline ends. This CDR3 comprises 15 residues. Germline V gene lookup returns CDR1 MNHEY and CDR2 SVGEGT. The CDR3 DNA follows: TGTGCCAGCAGTTTTTGGGACCTTTCCAACTATGGCTACACCTTC. The encoded protein is CASSFWDLSNYGYTF.

The V and J genes are TRBV6-5 and TRBJ2-3, with D perhaps matching TRBD1 (5 bases). Between the trimmed V and J ends, which lost 2 bases and 4 bases, there was a span of 13 bases. This CDR3 has 15 residues. Germline V gene data show CDR1 as MNHEY and CDR2 as SVGAGI. The DNA for the CDR3 is TGTGCCAGCAGTTACACCTCAGGGTTTCCAGATACGCAGTATTTT. Protein product: CASSYTSGFPDTQYF.

V usage is TRBV5-1 and J usage is TRBJ2-7, with TRBD2 identical over 9 bases. The CDR3 has 14 residues. In germline, CDR1 is SGHRS, CDR2 YFSETQ. Germline trimming cut 7 bases from V and 5 bases from J; bases unmatched to any gene: 10. The CDR3 DNA follows: TGCGCCAGCGACTATAGCGGGAGTATCGACGAGCAGTACTTC. Translating gives CASDYSGSIDEQYF.

A note on this clonotype: The junction differs from germline at one of its ends, possibly a read error. The chain combines TRBV6-2 or TRBV6-3 with TRBJ2-3; a weak D match, TRBD2 (6 bases). Germline assignment: CDR1 MNHEY and CDR2 SVGEGT. There are 16 residues in the CDR3. CDR3 coding DNA: TGTGCCAGAAGTTACTCGAGTAGCGGAAACACAGATACGCAGTATTTT. This codes for CARSYSSSGNTDTQYF.

This chain links TRBV20-1 with TRBJ1-5, with no clear D. The V gene's germline CDR1 is DFQATT and CDR2 SNEGSKA (reference sequence). V lost 0 bases, J lost 3 bases, and 9 bases lay in between. This CDR3 region has 14 residues. The chain's CDR3 is CSARDFNPNQPQHF. The CDR3 nucleotides are TGCAGTGCTAGAGACTTTAACCCCAATCAGCCCCAGCATTTT.

With respect to this clonotype: A much larger clone differs by one base, so this may be a read error. This chain links TRBV30 with TRBJ2-1; D is unresolved. Per germline, CDR1 GTSNPN and CDR2 SVGIG (reference sequence). CDR3 length equals 11 residues. CDR3 residues: CAWSRKNEQLF. The CDR3 bases are TGTGCCTGGAGTAGAAAGAATGAGCAGCTCTTC.

This clonotype was counted at least ten times. The chain recombines TRBV11-2 with TRBJ2-5; D tentatively reads TRBD1 or TRBD2 (7 bases each). Looked up from germline, CDR1 is SGHAT and CDR2 is FQNNGV. Trimming cost V 6 bases and J 5 bases, with 22 bases left between them. The CDR3 has 16 amino acids. CDR3 nucleotides: TGTGCCAGCAGACCCTCGCTCGGGGGAGGGGGCGAGACCCAGTACTTC. As protein: CASRPSLGGGGETQYF.

Comment on this clonotype: One junction end disagrees with the germline gene, perhaps due to a read error. The chain recombines TRBV28 with TRBJ1-5, with D unclear. The CDR3 covers 14 residues. Germline V gene data show CDR1 as MDHEN and CDR2 as SYDVKM. CDR3 DNA sequence: TGTGCCAACAGTTTATCCTTTAGGATGCAGCCCCAGCATTTT. Translation gives CANSLSFRMQPQHF. Together with reference TRBV28 and TRBJ1-5, the CDR3 gives the full variable domain: DVKVTQSSRYLVKRTGEKVFLECVQDMDHENMFWYRQDPGLGLRLIYFSYDVKMKEKGDIPEGYSVSREKKERFSLILESASTNQTSMYLCANSLSFRMQPQHFGDGTRLSIL.

The chain employs TRBV5-1 and TRBJ1-6, with D maybe TRBD1 (6 bases). Germline V lookup: CDR1 SGHRS, CDR2 YFSETQ. Trimming pared 0 bases from V and 7 bases from J, leaving 8 bases between. The CDR3 runs 14 residues. The CDR3, as DNA: TGCGCCAGCAGCTTGGAGGGGGGGAATTCACCCCTCCACTTT. Encoded protein: CASSLEGGNSPLHF.

To note about this clonotype: This may be a read error, as it is one base from a much larger clone. V usage is TRBV29-1 and J usage is TRBJ2-3, with D perhaps TRBD1 (6 bases). The length of the CDR3 is 15 residues. Germline CDR1 and CDR2: SQVTM and ANQGSEA. In nucleotides, the CDR3 is TGCAGCGTCGAATACAGGGATCTCGGCACAGATACGCAGTGTTTT. It is translated as CSVEYRDLGTDTQCF.

The chain links TRBV7-9 to TRBJ1-5; TRBD1 is a possible D gene (5 bases). Per germline, CDR1 SEHNR and CDR2 FQNEAQ (reference sequence). Trimming cost V 2 bases and J 2 bases, with 13 bases left between them. The CDR3 loop spans 16 amino acids. CDR3 DNA sequence: TGTGCCAGCAGCTTATATCAGGGATCAGGCAATCAGCCCCAGCATTTT. It yields the protein CASSLYQGSGNQPQHF.

The table lists this clonotype with many counts. The CDR3 DNA sequence: TGTGCCAGCAGGCGGGGGGGCGAGGGCAATCAGCCCCAGCATTTT. This encodes CASRRGGEGNQPQHF. This chain links TRBV2 with TRBJ1-5, with D maybe TRBD1 (6 bases). The CDR3 has 15 residues. Trimming left V 6 bases short and J 2 bases short, with 14 bases between. The germline gives CDR1 SNHLY, CDR2 FYNNEI.

In its sample, this clonotype was seen many times. The chain combines TRBV24-1 with TRBJ1-5, with D perhaps matching TRBD1 (6 bases). The CDR3 runs to 16 residues. The ends were cut back, 5 bases at V and 2 bases at J, with 15 bases in the middle. Looked up from germline, CDR1 is KGHDR and CDR2 is SFDVKD. The CDR3 loop reads CATSAGSGDGNQPQHF. The CDR3 region has the DNA TGTGCCACCAGTGCTGGGTCAGGGGACGGCAATCAGCCCCAGCATTTT.

About this clonotype itself: This is likely a read error, given that the CDR3 carries no conserved phenylalanine or tryptophan at its end. The rearrangement joins TRBV7-9 to TRBJ2-2; D possibly corresponds to TRBD2 (5 bases). CDR1 is SEHNR and CDR2 is FQNEAQ in the germline V gene (reference sequence). This CDR3 is built from 12 residues. The ends were cut back, 4 bases at V and 6 bases at J, with 6 bases in the middle. The CDR3 spells CASSSAAGELFS. The CDR3 coding sequence is TGTGCCAGCAGCTCAGCGGCCGGGGAGCTGTTTTCT.

The V gene is TRBV19, the J gene TRBJ2-1; TRBD2 aligns across 8 bases. CDR1 and CDR2 from the germline V gene are LNHDA and SQIVND (reference sequence). V gave up 1 base and J gave up 4 bases; unmatched junction bases: 9. The CDR3 consists of 17 residues. CDR3 nucleotide sequence: TGTGCCAGTAGTATAGTTCTCCCCTTAGCGGGATACAATGAGCAGTTCTTC. Encoded protein: CASSIVLPLAGYNEQFF.

V usage is TRBV10-3 and J usage is TRBJ1-4; D unresolved. CDR1 is ENHRY, CDR2 SYGVKD, per germline. The V end was cut by 4 bases, the J end by 8 bases, with 11 bases between. This CDR3 has 13 amino acids. The CDR3: CAISGGRLEKLFF. In DNA form, the CDR3 reads TGTGCCATCAGTGGAGGACGGTTAGAAAAACTGTTTTTT.

This clonotype was counted a few times. The rearrangement links TRBV7-9 to TRBJ2-1; D perhaps matches TRBD1 (6 bases). Trimming left V 2 bases short and J 6 bases short, with 11 bases between. This CDR3 contains 14 residues. Germline lookup yields CDR1 SEHNR and CDR2 FQNEAQ (reference sequence). This chain's CDR3 is CASSLQQGVNEQFF. The CDR3, as DNA: TGTGCCAGCAGCTTACAACAGGGCGTCAATGAGCAGTTCTTC. Using reference TRBV7-9 and TRBJ2-1 for the parts outside the CDR3, the full variable domain is DTGVSQNPRHKITKRGQNVTFRCDPISEHNRLYWYRQTLGQGPEFLTYFQNEAQLEKSRLLSDRFSAERPKGSFSTLEIQRTEQGDSAMYLCASSLQQGVNEQFFGPGTRLTVL.

There are many counts of this clonotype. This sequence joins TRBV12-3 or TRBV12-4 and TRBJ1-2; the D gene is possibly TRBD1 (6 bases). This CDR3 contains 12 residues. V shed 4 bases and J shed 6 bases, with 9 bases lying between them. CDR3 residues: CASSSQGNGYTF. DNA for the CDR3: TGTGCCAGCAGTTCTCAGGGGAATGGCTACACCTTC.

There are many counts of this clonotype. V gene TRBV12-3 or TRBV12-4 combines with J gene TRBJ2-1, with 7 positions matching TRBD1. The CDR3 sequence is 16 residues long. V trimming: 5 bases; J trimming: 7 bases; junction bases outside the gene matches: 14. The chain's CDR3 is CASSNPSGRGLNEQFF. The CDR3 DNA follows: TGTGCCAGCAGTAACCCCTCGGGCAGGGGGTTGAATGAGCAGTTCTTC.

In its sample, this clonotype was seen many times. V gene TRBV2 combines with J gene TRBJ2-3; TRBD2 aligns across 8 bases. From germline, CDR1 is SNHLY and CDR2 FYNNEI. With V trimmed by 3 bases and J by 6 bases, 8 bases remained unmatched. This CDR3 contains 15 residues. The chain's CDR3 is CASSEDGGRLDTQYF. In nucleotides, the CDR3 is TGTGCCAGCAGTGAGGATGGCGGGAGGTTGGATACGCAGTATTTT.

This chain joins TRBV14 and TRBJ2-5; no reliable D call. The CDR3 loop spans 11 amino acids. Germline CDR1 SGHDN, CDR2 FVKESK. The V gene lost 3 bases and the J gene lost 4 bases, with 3 bases spanning the gap. For the CDR3, the DNA is TGTGCCAGCAGCCATGTAGAGACCCAGTACTTC. Translated: CASSHVETQYF.